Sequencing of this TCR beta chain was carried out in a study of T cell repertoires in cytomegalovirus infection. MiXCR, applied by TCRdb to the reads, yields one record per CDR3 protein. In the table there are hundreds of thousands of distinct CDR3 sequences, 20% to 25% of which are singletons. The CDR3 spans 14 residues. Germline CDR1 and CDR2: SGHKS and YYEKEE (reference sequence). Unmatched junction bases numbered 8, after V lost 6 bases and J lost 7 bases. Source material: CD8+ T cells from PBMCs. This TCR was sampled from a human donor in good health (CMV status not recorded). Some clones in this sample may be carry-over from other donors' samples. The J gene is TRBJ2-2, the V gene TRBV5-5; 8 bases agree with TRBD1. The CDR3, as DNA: TGTGCCAGCACCCCGGACAGGGAGGTCGGGGAGCTGTTTTTT. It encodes CASTPDREVGELFF.